The sequence of this T cell receptor beta chain was determined in a study of shared clonotypes between healthy human individuals. Approximately 200 ng DNA, approximately 31,000 T cell genomes, went into each sorted-subset replicate PCR. This table comes from immunoSEQ multiplex PCR, and its TCRdb copy is limited to in-frame clones, with some not included. The table includes about 2.2 million clones, 93% detected once. Terminally differentiated effector memory CD45RA+ cells were excluded from the naive CD8 cells, which were CD45RO-negative and positively selected for CCR7. The origin of this receptor is a man in his late teens or twenties in good health. Some clones in this sample may be carry-over from other donors' samples. The sample consisted of naive CD8+ T cells from PBMCs.

CDR3 nucleotides: TGTGCCAGCAGCCCACGGATTAATGAAAAACTGTTTTTT. Translation: CASSPRINEKLFF. This chain links TRBV2 with TRBJ1-4; D is undetermined. Between the trimmed V and J ends, which lost 6 bases and 4 bases, there was a span of 9 bases. Germline V gene lookup returns CDR1 SNHLY and CDR2 FYNNEI. The CDR3 is made up of 13 amino acids.